Sequencing of this TCR beta chain was carried out in a study of T cells after somatic rescue of genetic block. Data came from immunoSEQ multiplex PCR; TCRdb stores just in-frame clones and leaves some out. The sample contains roughly 58,000 clones, 90% to 97% of which appear only once. V trimming: 3 bases; J trimming: 2 bases; junction bases outside the gene matches: 9. The CDR3 runs 16 residues. The germline gives CDR1 SGHRS, CDR2 YFSETQ. J is TRBJ2-7 and V is TRBV5-1; TRBD1 aligns across 9 bases. Material for sequencing was peripheral blood mononuclear cells (PBMCs). The sequence was collected from a child younger than two. The CDR3 region has the DNA TGCGCCAGCAGCTGGAGCCCGGGACAGGGTGCCTACGAGCAGTACTTC. Its protein is CASSWSPGQGAYEQYF.